Presented here are 17 T cell receptor beta chains from one specimen sequenced in a study of blood T cell repertoires in COVID-19. Data came from immunoSEQ multiplex PCR; TCRdb stores just in-frame clones and leaves some out. The profile shows some 120,000 clones, about 80% of them singletons. The source material was peripheral blood. Receptor source: a man between 65 and 85 years old with active or convalescent COVID-19.

CDR3 nucleotide sequence: TGTGCCAGCAGTGACAGGGGCCTGGGTGGAGGCTACACCTTC. Its translation: CASSDRGLGGGYTF. This chain uses TRBV6-1 with TRBJ1-2; tentative D call: TRBD1 (6 bases). Germline V gene data show CDR1 as MNHNS and CDR2 as SASEGT. This CDR3 is 14 amino acids long. V lost 3 bases, J lost 8 bases, and 16 bases lay in between.

This chain uses TRBV6-5 with TRBJ1-1; 8 nucleotides agree with TRBD1. The CDR3 extends over 12 amino acids. The germline V gene has CDR1 MNHEY and CDR2 SVGAGI. J gave up 1 base and V 8 bases, and 0 bases lay outside the gene matches. This CDR3 is CASGQGNTEAFF. CDR3 nucleotide sequence: TGTGCCAGCGGACAGGGGAACACTGAAGCTTTCTTT.

The V and J genes are TRBV6-2 or TRBV6-3 and TRBJ2-1; 10 bases align to TRBD1. V was pared by 6 bases and J by 7 bases, with 9 bases of the junction left unmatched. The CDR3 is 15 residues long. The germline CDR1 and CDR2 sequences are MNHEY and SVGEGT. The CDR3 DNA follows: TGTGCCAGCAGCCGAGGGACAGGGGCCTCGAATGAGCAGTTCTTC. Its protein is CASSRGTGASNEQFF.

The rearrangement uses TRBV5-4 and TRBJ2-1; 8 nucleotides align to TRBD2. The CDR3 runs 13 residues. The germline gives CDR1 SGHNT, CDR2 YYREEE (reference sequence). V shed 3 bases and J 9 bases; nucleotides not matched to a gene: 5. The CDR3 nucleotides are TGTGCCAGCAGCTGGGGGACTAGATCTGAGCAGTTCTTC. Translation: CASSWGTRSEQFF. Supplemented by reference TRBV5-4 and TRBJ2-1, the full variable domain reads ETGVTQSPTHLIKTRGQQVTLRCSSQSGHNTVSWYQQALGQGPQFIFQYYREEENGRGNFPPRFSGLQFPNYSSELNVNALELDDSALYLCASSWGTRSEQFFGPGTRLTVL.

V usage is TRBV5-1 and J usage is TRBJ2-1, with TRBD1 as a possible D gene (5 bases). The CDR3 runs to 15 residues. V lost 0 bases and J lost 0, with 7 bases in between. Germline V CDR1 and CDR2: SGHRS, YFSETQ. The CDR3 loop is CASSLVGVSYNEQFF. CDR3 nucleotide sequence: TGCGCCAGCAGCTTGGTAGGGGTCTCCTACAATGAGCAGTTCTTC.

The chain links TRBV12-5 to TRBJ1-2; D is possibly TRBD1 (6 bases). The germline CDR1 and CDR2 sequences are LGHNT and FRNRAP. The CDR3 contains 16 residues. Trimming took off 3 bases at V and 7 bases at J, with 21 bases between the two ends. Here the CDR3 DNA reads TGTGCTAGTGGTTTCCCTTACCCTCAGGGGCTTAGTGGCTACACCTTC. Translating gives CASGFPYPQGLSGYTF.

The chain links TRBV5-1 to TRBJ1-1; the D gene is possibly TRBD1 (5 bases). The V gene lost 0 bases and the J gene lost 3 bases, with 9 bases spanning the gap. The V gene's germline CDR1 is SGHRS and CDR2 YFSETQ. The CDR3 spans 14 residues. The CDR3 loop reads CASSLVGGDTEAFF. The CDR3 DNA follows: TGCGCCAGCAGCTTGGTGGGGGGAGACACTGAAGCTTTCTTT.

The V call is TRBV12-5, the J call TRBJ2-5; 9 nucleotides align to TRBD2. The V and J ends lost 4 bases and 1 base, in that order; junction bases with no gene match: 7. From germline, CDR1 is LGHNT and CDR2 FRNRAP. The CDR3 is 16 residues long. DNA for the CDR3: TGTGCTAGTGGTTATCGTCTAGCGGGGCTCCAAGAGACCCAGTACTTC. Translation: CASGYRLAGLQETQYF.

This clone was seen a handful of times. The V call is TRBV25-1, the J call TRBJ2-1; no clear D. V lost 2 bases to trimming and J lost 4 bases, with 9 bases between them. CDR1 MGHDK and CDR2 SYGVNS come from the germline V gene. This CDR3 contains 14 residues. Written as DNA, the CDR3 is TGTGCCAGCAGTGAAGAGGCCAGTTACAATGAGCAGTTCTTC. Translation gives CASSEEASYNEQFF.

This clone occurred a few times. The chain combines TRBV14 with TRBJ2-2; TRBD2 matches at 9 bases. CDR3 length equals 16 residues. Germline CDR1 is SGHDN and CDR2 is FVKESK. V lost 2 bases and J lost 6; bases outside the gene matches: 7. The CDR3 is CASSQPFAGGPGELFF. CDR3 sequence (DNA): TGTGCCAGCAGCCAACCCTTTGCGGGGGGGCCCGGGGAGCTGTTTTTT.

This clone was seen a few times. The rearrangement joins TRBV6-1 to TRBJ1-1; D uncertain. This CDR3 contains 12 residues. Trimming took 1 base from V and 4 from J, leaving 4 bases between them. From germline, CDR1 is MNHNS and CDR2 SASEGT. The DNA for the CDR3 is TGTGCCAGCAGTGAAGTTCGCACTGAAGCTTTCTTT. Translated, it gives CASSEVRTEAFF.

This clone was observed once. The chain couples TRBV7-8 to TRBJ2-4, with a tentative D call TRBD1 (6 bases). V shed 5 bases and J shed 13 bases, with 18 bases lying between them. The germline gives CDR1 SGHVS, CDR2 FQNEAQ. This CDR3 comprises 13 residues. The DNA for the CDR3 is TGTGCCAGCAGCCGACGGGACAAGGTTAAACAGTACTTC. Amino acids: CASSRRDKVKQYF.

The chain has TRBV5-4 and TRBJ1-3, with TRBD1 matching over 7 bases. The V gene end was trimmed by 3 bases and the J gene end by 0 bases; junction bases not matched to a gene: 12. Germline V gene sequence: CDR1 SGHNT, CDR2 YYREEE (reference sequence). This CDR3 has 18 amino acids. The CDR3 is CASSSHGWQGDSGNTIYF. The CDR3 DNA is TGTGCCAGCAGCTCTCATGGGTGGCAGGGGGACTCTGGAAACACCATATATTTT.

This clone was picked up one time. The chain is built from TRBV10-3 and TRBJ2-3; 14 bases match TRBD2. V lost 3 bases, J lost 4 bases, and 15 bases stayed unmatched. In germline, CDR1 is ENHRY, CDR2 SYGVKD. The CDR3 contains 20 residues. The CDR3 is CAISEPTSGGAFLYSDTQYF. The CDR3 DNA reads as TGTGCCATCAGTGAACCGACTAGCGGGGGGGCCTTCCTTTATTCAGATACGCAGTATTTT.

For the CDR3, the DNA is TGTGCCAGCAGGCCGGACAGGTCGGTAGATACGCAGTATTTT. Protein sequence: CASRPDRSVDTQYF. The genes are TRBV12-1 and TRBJ2-3; TRBD1 is taken as the D call from the table, unchecked against the DNA. TRBV12-1 counts as a pseudogene. This CDR3 region has 14 residues.

Only a few counts were recorded for this clone. The chain is built from TRBV5-1 and TRBJ1-1; 9 bases fit TRBD1. Germline loops: CDR1 SGHRS, CDR2 YFSETQ. The CDR3 totals 15 residues. V shed 0 bases, J shed 4 bases, and the junction held 4 bases outside the gene matches. CDR3 sequence (DNA): TGCGCCAGCAGCTTGGCCGGGACAGGGACCACTGAAGCTTTCTTT. The encoded protein is CASSLAGTGTTEAFF.

This chain uses TRBV5-1 with TRBJ2-3; 15 bases agree with TRBD2. Looked up from germline, CDR1 is SGHRS and CDR2 is YFSETQ. The CDR3 consists of 18 residues. V lost 4 bases and J lost 5; bases outside the gene matches: 11. In nucleotides, the CDR3 is TGCGCCAGCAGCCTCCTCCCTGGACTAGCGGGAGGGCTAGATACGCAGTATTTT. As protein: CASSLLPGLAGGLDTQYF.